The text below deals with one TCR beta chain. Everyone who took part was roughly 18 to 89 years old, and they came from about 25 US areas. Cohort 3 donors counted as recovered after two negative PCRs, clearance, or resolved symptoms. These data are taken from a study of blood T cell repertoires in COVID-19. Trimming cost V 3 bases and J 0 bases, with 9 bases left between them. The CDR3 has 14 amino acids. Germline loops: CDR1 KGHSH, CDR2 LQKENI. Original processing methods: Estimated nucleated cell counts came from reference gene primer amplification. Assay used: immunoSEQ multiplex PCR; TCRdb lists only in-frame clones, some missing. V, J and clone size were drawn from that table, and D and trimming were deduced from the DNA. Seen here are around 400,000 clones, about 90% observed once, and the top ten hold around 1.7%.

The receptor's source is a woman aged 25 to 45 who had recovered from COVID-19. The V gene is TRBV18, the J gene TRBJ2-7; tentative D call: TRBD2 (5 bases). The source material was PBMCs or T cells enriched from blood (not recorded which). DNA for the CDR3: TGTGCCAGCTCACCTCCGGCGGGCTCCTACGAGCAGTACTTC. It specifies CASSPPAGSYEQYF. The full variable domain, its missing parts supplied by reference TRBV18 and TRBJ2-7, is NAGVMQNPRHLVRRRGQEARLRCSPMKGHSHVYWYRQLPEEGLKFMVYLQKENIIDESGMPKERFSAEFPKEGPSILRIQQVVRGDSAAYFCASSPPAGSYEQYFGPGTRLTVT.